These T cell receptor beta chains were read from a single sample in a study of regulatory T cells in long-lasting Graves disease. In TCRdb, the multiplex PCR reads were re-called with MiXCR into one record per CDR3 protein. Of around 420,000 distinct CDR3 sequences in the sample, about 15% were seen once. The same data also contributed to another study, on T cells in Graves' hyperthyroidism and ophthalmopathy.

The specimen was peripheral blood mononuclear cells (PBMCs), collected at new diagnosis, from a patient treated with antithyroid drugs. These receptors all stem from a woman aged 40 to 50 with Graves disease. CDR3s include the opening cysteine and the closing phenylalanine or tryptophan. D genes are given only for firm matches. Clone size is stated in some rows and not others, as once, few, many or a class when expanded.

d_gene: .; v_gene: TRBV5-1; j_gene: TRBJ1-2; abundance: .; CDR3nt: TGCGCCAGCAGCTTGGCACCGTCGAATACCATTAACTATGGCTACACCTTC; CDR3aa: CASSLAPSNTINYGYTF
d_gene: TRBD1; v_gene: TRBV30; j_gene: TRBJ2-5; abundance: many; CDR3nt: TGTGCCTGGAGGAGACAGGGCCAAGAGACCCAGTACTTC; CDR3aa: CAWRRQGQETQYF
d_gene: TRBD2; v_gene: TRBV27; j_gene: TRBJ2-7; abundance: many; CDR3nt: TGTGCCAGCAGTTTAACAGGGACTAGCGGGAGATACGAGCAGTACTTC; CDR3aa: CASSLTGTSGRYEQYF
d_gene: TRBD1; v_gene: TRBV6-1; j_gene: TRBJ1-6; abundance: many; CDR3nt: TGTGCCAGCAGTGAAGATGGGACAGGGGGCTCACCCCTCCACTTT; CDR3aa: CASSEDGTGGSPLHF
d_gene: .; v_gene: TRBV11-2; j_gene: TRBJ2-3; abundance: .; CDR3nt: TGTGCCAGCAGCCCAGACAGCCATGGCACAGATACGCAGTATTTT; CDR3aa: CASSPDSHGTDTQYF
d_gene: .; v_gene: TRBV27; j_gene: TRBJ2-3; abundance: many; CDR3nt: TGTGCCAGCAGTTTAAGGTGGGACTTCGCGGCAGATACGCAGTATTTT; CDR3aa: CASSLRWDFAADTQYF
d_gene: TRBD1; v_gene: TRBV7-2; j_gene: TRBJ2-5; abundance: many; CDR3nt: TGTGCCAGCAGCCCGACGGACAGGGTGCAAGAGACCCAGTACTTC; CDR3aa: CASSPTDRVQETQYF
d_gene: .; v_gene: TRBV19; j_gene: TRBJ1-4; abundance: few; CDR3nt: TGTGCCAGTAAGGGAGGGGTCGCAACTAATGAAAAACTGTTTTTT; CDR3aa: CASKGGVATNEKLFF
d_gene: TRBD1; v_gene: TRBV29-1; j_gene: TRBJ1-1; abundance: many; CDR3nt: TGCAGCGCAGGGACAGTGAACACTGAAGCTTTCTTT; CDR3aa: CSAGTVNTEAFF
d_gene: TRBD2; v_gene: TRBV27; j_gene: TRBJ2-1; abundance: many; CDR3nt: TGTGCCAGCAGTACCAGGACTAGCGGGAGTATTGAGCAGTTCTTC; CDR3aa: CASSTRTSGSIEQFF
d_gene: .; v_gene: TRBV2; j_gene: TRBJ2-3; abundance: many; CDR3nt: TGTGCCAGCAGCTACACACGCACAGATACGCAGTATTTT; CDR3aa: CASSYTRTDTQYF
d_gene: .; v_gene: TRBV28; j_gene: TRBJ2-7; abundance: many; CDR3nt: TGTGCCAGCAGTCCCAATGACGGGAGCTCCTACGAGCAGTACTTC; CDR3aa: CASSPNDGSSYEQYF
d_gene: .; v_gene: TRBV4-3; j_gene: TRBJ2-1; abundance: few; CDR3nt: TGCGCCAGCAGCAATGGGTTCTCCTACAATGAGCAGTTCTTC; CDR3aa: CASSNGFSYNEQFF
d_gene: .; v_gene: TRBV11-2; j_gene: TRBJ2-1; abundance: .; CDR3nt: TGTGCCAGCAGCCTCCCAGGGGGGGTGGGAGGGGGCAATGAGCAGTTCTTC; CDR3aa: CASSLPGGVGGGNEQFF
d_gene: .; v_gene: TRBV27; j_gene: TRBJ2-5; abundance: .; CDR3nt: TGTGCCAGCAGTTTGGGCCGGCTTCAAGAGACCCAGTACTTC; CDR3aa: CASSLGRLQETQYF
d_gene: .; v_gene: TRBV10-3; j_gene: TRBJ1-2; abundance: few; CDR3nt: TGTGCCATCAGTGCCAGGGACTATGGCTACACCTTC; CDR3aa: CAISARDYGYTF
d_gene: .; v_gene: TRBV4-1; j_gene: TRBJ2-1; abundance: .; CDR3nt: TGCGCCAGCAGCCAAACCGGGACACACAATGAGCAGTTCTTC; CDR3aa: CASSQTGTHNEQFF
d_gene: TRBD2; v_gene: TRBV11-3; j_gene: TRBJ2-3; abundance: many; CDR3nt: TGTGCCAGCAGCCCCGGCTCTAGCGGAGACACAGATACGCAGTATTTT; CDR3aa: CASSPGSSGDTDTQYF
d_gene: .; v_gene: TRBV4-1; j_gene: TRBJ1-6; abundance: many; CDR3nt: TGCGCCAGCAGCCAAGTTGAAGTTTCGCCCCTCCACTTT; CDR3aa: CASSQVEVSPLHF
d_gene: TRBD2; v_gene: TRBV6-2/TRBV6-3; j_gene: TRBJ2-3; abundance: many; CDR3nt: TGTGCCAGCAGTGGGACGTGGACGGCGGGAGGCGTCGATACGCAGTATTTT; CDR3aa: CASSGTWTAGGVDTQYF
d_gene: .; v_gene: TRBV5-6; j_gene: TRBJ1-2; abundance: many; CDR3nt: TGTGCCAGCAGCGGGTGGGCCAGCCTATCGATAACCTTC; CDR3aa: CASSGWASLSITF
d_gene: .; v_gene: TRBV6-1; j_gene: TRBJ1-4; abundance: many; CDR3nt: TGTGCCAGCAGGACCGCGGGGAAACTGTTTTTT; CDR3aa: CASRTAGKLFF
d_gene: TRBD1; v_gene: TRBV5-1; j_gene: TRBJ1-6; abundance: many; CDR3nt: TGCGCCAGCAGCTACGGACAGGCGCGAAATTCACCCCTCCACTTT; CDR3aa: CASSYGQARNSPLHF
d_gene: .; v_gene: TRBV7-9; j_gene: TRBJ2-7; abundance: many; CDR3nt: TGTGCCAGCAGCTTAGCCCCAGGGAGCTCCTACGAGCAGTACTTC; CDR3aa: CASSLAPGSSYEQYF
d_gene: TRBD2; v_gene: TRBV5-4; j_gene: TRBJ2-7; abundance: .; CDR3nt: TGTGCCAGCAGCCCGGGGGGGACTAGCGGGATATACGAGCAGTACTTC; CDR3aa: CASSPGGTSGIYEQYF
d_gene: .; v_gene: TRBV11-2; j_gene: TRBJ2-5; abundance: many; CDR3nt: TGTGCCAGCAGCTTAGAATTGGGAGAGACCCAGTACTTC; CDR3aa: CASSLELGETQYF
d_gene: TRBD1; v_gene: TRBV6-2/TRBV6-3; j_gene: TRBJ2-6; abundance: many; CDR3nt: TGTGCCAGCACCTCCGTCCGGGACAGGGGTTCAGTGGGCACACTGGATGGGGCCAACGTCCTGACTTTC; CDR3aa: CASTSVRDRGSVGTLDGANVLTF
d_gene: TRBD1; v_gene: TRBV13; j_gene: TRBJ2-7; abundance: .; CDR3nt: TGTGCCAGCAGCCCTCAGGGGGTAGAGTCCTACGAGCAGTACTTC; CDR3aa: CASSPQGVESYEQYF
d_gene: TRBD1; v_gene: TRBV7-8; j_gene: TRBJ2-1; abundance: .; CDR3nt: TGTGCCAGTCAAAACCGGGACAGGGAGGCCAATGAGCAGTTCTTC; CDR3aa: CASQNRDREANEQFF
d_gene: TRBD2; v_gene: TRBV18; j_gene: TRBJ2-1; abundance: few; CDR3nt: TGTGCCAGCTCACCGACGTCCCTTCGCACTAGCGGTGGGGGTGAGCAGTTCTTC; CDR3aa: CASSPTSLRTSGGGEQFF
d_gene: .; v_gene: TRBV9; j_gene: TRBJ1-1; abundance: many; CDR3nt: TGTGCCAGCAGCCCCAACCCGGGACAAACGACTGAAGCTTTCTTT; CDR3aa: CASSPNPGQTTEAFF
d_gene: TRBD2; v_gene: TRBV7-8; j_gene: TRBJ2-5; abundance: .; CDR3nt: TGTGCCAGCAGCAAGCCGGGACTAGTTTATTCAGAGACCCAGTACTTC; CDR3aa: CASSKPGLVYSETQYF
d_gene: TRBD2; v_gene: TRBV19; j_gene: TRBJ2-7; abundance: .; CDR3nt: TGTGCCAGTAGTATGGAGAGAGGTAGCGGGGACTACGAGCAGTACTTC; CDR3aa: CASSMERGSGDYEQYF
d_gene: TRBD2; v_gene: TRBV6-2/TRBV6-3; j_gene: TRBJ2-7; abundance: few; CDR3nt: TGTGCCAGCAGTGGACTAGCGGTCACCGCCTACGAGCAGTACTTC; CDR3aa: CASSGLAVTAYEQYF
d_gene: TRBD1; v_gene: TRBV6-2/TRBV6-3; j_gene: TRBJ2-7; abundance: .; CDR3nt: TGTGCCAGCAGTGAACCGGGACAGGGTAGGCACGAGCAGTACTTC; CDR3aa: CASSEPGQGRHEQYF
d_gene: .; v_gene: TRBV19; j_gene: TRBJ2-7; abundance: many; CDR3nt: TGTGCCAGTAGTATAGGTCAGTCCGGGGAGCAGTACTTC; CDR3aa: CASSIGQSGEQYF
d_gene: TRBD2; v_gene: TRBV7-8; j_gene: TRBJ2-3; abundance: many; CDR3nt: TGTGCCAGCAGCCCGACTAGCGGGAGAACAGATACGCAGTATTTT; CDR3aa: CASSPTSGRTDTQYF
d_gene: .; v_gene: TRBV10-2; j_gene: TRBJ2-1; abundance: many; CDR3nt: TGCGCCAGTACTGAGTCAGGTGGTGAGCAGTTCTTC; CDR3aa: CASTESGGEQFF
d_gene: .; v_gene: TRBV7-2; j_gene: TRBJ2-2; abundance: .; CDR3nt: TGTGCCAGCTCCGGGACAACGAACACCGGGGAGCTGTTTTTT; CDR3aa: CASSGTTNTGELFF
d_gene: TRBD2; v_gene: TRBV7-9; j_gene: TRBJ2-3; abundance: .; CDR3nt: TGTGCCAGCAGCTTAGCACGGGAATGGCGGGAGGCTGTCACAGATACGCAGTATTTT; CDR3aa: CASSLAREWREAVTDTQYF
d_gene: TRBD1; v_gene: TRBV4-1; j_gene: TRBJ1-6; abundance: .; CDR3nt: TGCGCCAGCAGCCAAGATGAGACAGGGGTTTCACCCCTCCACTTT; CDR3aa: CASSQDETGVSPLHF
d_gene: TRBD1; v_gene: TRBV27; j_gene: TRBJ2-7; abundance: few; CDR3nt: TGTGCCAGCAGTAAAACCCCGGGACAGGGCTCCTACGAGCAGTACTTC; CDR3aa: CASSKTPGQGSYEQYF
d_gene: .; v_gene: TRBV7-9; j_gene: TRBJ2-1; abundance: .; CDR3nt: TGTGCCAGCAGCTTAGTAGAGGGTGGATCTGAGCAGTTCTTC; CDR3aa: CASSLVEGGSEQFF
d_gene: .; v_gene: TRBV10-3; j_gene: TRBJ2-1; abundance: many; CDR3nt: TGTGCCATCAGTGCCCTGAAGGGTGTAAGCGACAATGAGCAGTTCTTC; CDR3aa: CAISALKGVSDNEQFF
d_gene: .; v_gene: TRBV3-1; j_gene: TRBJ1-1; abundance: many; CDR3nt: TGTGCCAGCAGCCGATCGGGGGCAGCTGAAGCTTTCTTT; CDR3aa: CASSRSGAAEAFF
d_gene: .; v_gene: TRBV6-2/TRBV6-3; j_gene: TRBJ2-1; abundance: few; CDR3nt: TGTGCCAGCACTCAAGGGCGCGAGCAGTTCTTC; CDR3aa: CASTQGREQFF
d_gene: TRBD1; v_gene: TRBV11-3; j_gene: TRBJ1-4; abundance: many; CDR3nt: TGTGCCAGCAGCGCACAGGGGTCAACTAATGAAAAACTGTTTTTT; CDR3aa: CASSAQGSTNEKLFF
d_gene: TRBD2; v_gene: TRBV11-2; j_gene: TRBJ2-2; abundance: .; CDR3nt: TGTGCCAGCAGCTTTTGGACTAGCGGGAGGGGGGTCAGGACCGGGGAGCTGTTTTTT; CDR3aa: CASSFWTSGRGVRTGELFF
d_gene: TRBD2; v_gene: TRBV20-1; j_gene: TRBJ2-2; abundance: .; CDR3nt: TGCAGTGCCCGGGGGAGGGCCGGGGAGCTGTTTTTT; CDR3aa: CSARGRAGELFF
d_gene: .; v_gene: TRBV7-8; j_gene: TRBJ1-1; abundance: .; CDR3nt: TGTGCCAGCAGCCCACTACAGGGCCCGAACACTGAAGCTTTCTTT; CDR3aa: CASSPLQGPNTEAFF
d_gene: .; v_gene: TRBV7-2; j_gene: TRBJ2-1; abundance: many; CDR3nt: TGTGCCAGCAGTACCCCCGGGGAGCAGTTCTTC; CDR3aa: CASSTPGEQFF
d_gene: TRBD2; v_gene: TRBV12-3/TRBV12-4; j_gene: TRBJ2-3; abundance: many; CDR3nt: TGTGCCAGCAGTCAGGGACTAGCGGGAGGGCTTGTTATCCCAGATACGCAGTATTTT; CDR3aa: CASSQGLAGGLVIPDTQYF
d_gene: .; v_gene: TRBV19; j_gene: TRBJ1-4; abundance: few; CDR3nt: TGTGCCAGTAGTATAAGGGGCGAAAAACTGTTTTTT; CDR3aa: CASSIRGEKLFF
d_gene: TRBD2; v_gene: TRBV28; j_gene: TRBJ2-5; abundance: many; CDR3nt: TGTGCCAGCAGTGGAGCGGGAAGGGCAGAGACCCAGTACTTC; CDR3aa: CASSGAGRAETQYF
d_gene: TRBD2; v_gene: TRBV19; j_gene: TRBJ2-2; abundance: many; CDR3nt: TGTGCCAGTAAGGCGGGAGGGTCGAACACCGGGGAGCTGTTTTTT; CDR3aa: CASKAGGSNTGELFF
d_gene: TRBD2; v_gene: TRBV20-1; j_gene: TRBJ2-1; abundance: few; CDR3nt: TGCAGTGCTAGAGATCCCCCGGGACTAGGGGGGAGCATGCAGTTCTTC; CDR3aa: CSARDPPGLGGSMQFF
d_gene: .; v_gene: TRBV12-3/TRBV12-4; j_gene: TRBJ2-3; abundance: .; CDR3nt: TGTGCCAGCAGTTTAGTCGTGGACAGAGGTGGTACGCAGTATTTT; CDR3aa: CASSLVVDRGGTQYF